This T cell receptor beta chain was found in a study of blood T cells in healthy people across ages. Primers used in a second PCR of roughly 7 to 12 cycles were a sample-barcoded 5' primer and a J-beta primer mix. Unique molecular identifiers of 12 random nucleotides labeled each cDNA. TCRdb re-analysed the 5' RACE reads in MiXCR, keeping a single row per CDR3 protein. There are some 1,000,000 distinct CDR3 sequences in the sample; approximately 26% occur only once, and about 0.8% lies in the top ten. Study outcomes and limitations: A greater number of naive CD4+ cells and higher diversity distinguished long-lived donors from aged donors. Estimated diversity that came from one million T cells was considered an underestimate.

The table lists this clonotype with a few counts. What it binds is not known. The junction had 6 bases not matched to a gene; V was cut back by 6 bases and J by 7 bases. This CDR3 contains 12 residues. Germline loops: CDR1 SGHAT, CDR2 FQNNGV. The data also belong to a second study, concerning T cells of mothers and their children. That source reports: Over 9 million reads per mother and around 3.2 million per child were obtained.

This clonotype originated in a girl aged 2 to 10 in good health. The chain is built from TRBV11-2 and TRBJ2-7, with 7 positions matching TRBD2. Sequenced sample: blood. As DNA, the CDR3 is TGTGCCAGCAGAATGACAGCGGGGGAGCAGTACTTC. Its translation: CASRMTAGEQYF.